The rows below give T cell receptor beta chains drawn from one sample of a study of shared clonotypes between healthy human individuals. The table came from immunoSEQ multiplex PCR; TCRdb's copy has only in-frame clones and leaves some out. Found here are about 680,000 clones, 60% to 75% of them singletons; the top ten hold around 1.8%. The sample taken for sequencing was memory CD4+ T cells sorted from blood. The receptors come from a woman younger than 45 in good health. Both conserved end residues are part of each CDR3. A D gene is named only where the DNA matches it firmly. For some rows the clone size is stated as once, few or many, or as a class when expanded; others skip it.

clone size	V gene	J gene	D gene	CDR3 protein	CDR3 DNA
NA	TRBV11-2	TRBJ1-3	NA	CASSLGGGNTIYF	TGTGCCAGCAGCTTAGGTGGTGGAAACACCATATATTTT
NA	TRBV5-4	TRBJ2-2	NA	CASRGELNTGELFF	TGTGCCAGCAGGGGGGAGTTGAACACCGGGGAGCTGTTTTTT
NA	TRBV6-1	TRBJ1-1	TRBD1	CASRKQGENTEAFF	TGTGCCAGCAGAAAACAGGGGGAGAACACTGAAGCTTTCTTT
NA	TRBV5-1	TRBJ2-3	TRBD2	CASSLDSGGPSDTQYF	TGCGCCAGCAGCTTGGACTCGGGAGGGCCCTCAGATACGCAGTATTTT
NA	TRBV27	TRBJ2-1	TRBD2	CATYRRTSGNNEQFF	TGTGCCACCTACCGGAGGACTAGCGGTAACAATGAGCAGTTCTTC
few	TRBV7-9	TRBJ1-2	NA	CASSSTQTEGYTF	TGTGCCAGCAGCTCAACTCAAACGGAGGGCTACACCTTC
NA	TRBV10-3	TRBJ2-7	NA	CAISVGAQAYEQYF	TGTGCCATCAGCGTCGGGGCGCAGGCCTACGAGCAGTACTTC
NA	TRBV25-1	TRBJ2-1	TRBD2	CASSIRDYQFF	TGTGCCAGCAGTATCCGGGACTACCAGTTCTTC
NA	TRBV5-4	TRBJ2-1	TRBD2	CASSTPGLARNEQFF	TGTGCCAGCAGCACCCCGGGACTAGCGCGTAATGAGCAGTTCTTC
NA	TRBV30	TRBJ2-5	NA	CAWSTNQETQYF	TGTGCCTGGAGTACTAACCAAGAGACCCAGTACTTC
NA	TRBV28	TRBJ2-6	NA	CASIGLAAGANVLTF	TGTGCCAGCATTGGGCTAGCTGCTGGGGCCAACGTCCTGACTTTC
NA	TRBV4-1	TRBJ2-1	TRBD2	CASSQEVSASGSRIYNEQFF	TGCGCCAGCAGCCAAGAGGTTTCGGCTAGCGGGAGTAGGATCTACAATGAGCAGTTCTTC
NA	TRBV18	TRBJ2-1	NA	CASSRGKKANDEQFF	TGTGCCAGCTCACGGGGGAAAAAGGCCAATGATGAGCAGTTCTTC